This TCR beta chain was identified during a study of T-cell reconstitution after alpha-beta-depleted transplantation in children. General observations from the study: From newly produced T cells came most of the T-cell counts and diversity one year after transplant. Expanded clones from the graft, numbering several hundred, reportedly supplied alpha-beta T cells about two months after transplant. Where some patients showed high TCRbeta diversity at day 60, it came from recipient T cells and thymic progenitors that had survived.

V lost 0 bases, J lost 4 bases, and 15 bases lay in between. The length of the CDR3 is 16 residues. CDR1 and CDR2 from the germline V gene are LGHDT and YNNKEL (reference sequence). This clonotype was seen repeatedly, ten times or more. Antigen: not known. Preparing the TCRbeta library involved the use of unique molecular identifiers. MiXCR was run by TCRdb on the PCR reads, yielding one entry per CDR3 protein. The table lists some 300,000 distinct CDR3 sequences, about 9.5% of them singletons. This TCR derives from a boy under two years old with acute myeloid leukemia, due to receive a stem cell transplant. The chain has TRBV3-1 and TRBJ2-5; D is perhaps TRBD1 (6 bases). The source material was PBMCs, sampled before TCRalphabeta/CD19-depleted stem cell transplant. CDR3 coding DNA: TGTGCCAGCAGCCAAGATTGGGACACTTCGGGAGAGACCCAGTACTTC. Its translation is CASSQDWDTSGETQYF.